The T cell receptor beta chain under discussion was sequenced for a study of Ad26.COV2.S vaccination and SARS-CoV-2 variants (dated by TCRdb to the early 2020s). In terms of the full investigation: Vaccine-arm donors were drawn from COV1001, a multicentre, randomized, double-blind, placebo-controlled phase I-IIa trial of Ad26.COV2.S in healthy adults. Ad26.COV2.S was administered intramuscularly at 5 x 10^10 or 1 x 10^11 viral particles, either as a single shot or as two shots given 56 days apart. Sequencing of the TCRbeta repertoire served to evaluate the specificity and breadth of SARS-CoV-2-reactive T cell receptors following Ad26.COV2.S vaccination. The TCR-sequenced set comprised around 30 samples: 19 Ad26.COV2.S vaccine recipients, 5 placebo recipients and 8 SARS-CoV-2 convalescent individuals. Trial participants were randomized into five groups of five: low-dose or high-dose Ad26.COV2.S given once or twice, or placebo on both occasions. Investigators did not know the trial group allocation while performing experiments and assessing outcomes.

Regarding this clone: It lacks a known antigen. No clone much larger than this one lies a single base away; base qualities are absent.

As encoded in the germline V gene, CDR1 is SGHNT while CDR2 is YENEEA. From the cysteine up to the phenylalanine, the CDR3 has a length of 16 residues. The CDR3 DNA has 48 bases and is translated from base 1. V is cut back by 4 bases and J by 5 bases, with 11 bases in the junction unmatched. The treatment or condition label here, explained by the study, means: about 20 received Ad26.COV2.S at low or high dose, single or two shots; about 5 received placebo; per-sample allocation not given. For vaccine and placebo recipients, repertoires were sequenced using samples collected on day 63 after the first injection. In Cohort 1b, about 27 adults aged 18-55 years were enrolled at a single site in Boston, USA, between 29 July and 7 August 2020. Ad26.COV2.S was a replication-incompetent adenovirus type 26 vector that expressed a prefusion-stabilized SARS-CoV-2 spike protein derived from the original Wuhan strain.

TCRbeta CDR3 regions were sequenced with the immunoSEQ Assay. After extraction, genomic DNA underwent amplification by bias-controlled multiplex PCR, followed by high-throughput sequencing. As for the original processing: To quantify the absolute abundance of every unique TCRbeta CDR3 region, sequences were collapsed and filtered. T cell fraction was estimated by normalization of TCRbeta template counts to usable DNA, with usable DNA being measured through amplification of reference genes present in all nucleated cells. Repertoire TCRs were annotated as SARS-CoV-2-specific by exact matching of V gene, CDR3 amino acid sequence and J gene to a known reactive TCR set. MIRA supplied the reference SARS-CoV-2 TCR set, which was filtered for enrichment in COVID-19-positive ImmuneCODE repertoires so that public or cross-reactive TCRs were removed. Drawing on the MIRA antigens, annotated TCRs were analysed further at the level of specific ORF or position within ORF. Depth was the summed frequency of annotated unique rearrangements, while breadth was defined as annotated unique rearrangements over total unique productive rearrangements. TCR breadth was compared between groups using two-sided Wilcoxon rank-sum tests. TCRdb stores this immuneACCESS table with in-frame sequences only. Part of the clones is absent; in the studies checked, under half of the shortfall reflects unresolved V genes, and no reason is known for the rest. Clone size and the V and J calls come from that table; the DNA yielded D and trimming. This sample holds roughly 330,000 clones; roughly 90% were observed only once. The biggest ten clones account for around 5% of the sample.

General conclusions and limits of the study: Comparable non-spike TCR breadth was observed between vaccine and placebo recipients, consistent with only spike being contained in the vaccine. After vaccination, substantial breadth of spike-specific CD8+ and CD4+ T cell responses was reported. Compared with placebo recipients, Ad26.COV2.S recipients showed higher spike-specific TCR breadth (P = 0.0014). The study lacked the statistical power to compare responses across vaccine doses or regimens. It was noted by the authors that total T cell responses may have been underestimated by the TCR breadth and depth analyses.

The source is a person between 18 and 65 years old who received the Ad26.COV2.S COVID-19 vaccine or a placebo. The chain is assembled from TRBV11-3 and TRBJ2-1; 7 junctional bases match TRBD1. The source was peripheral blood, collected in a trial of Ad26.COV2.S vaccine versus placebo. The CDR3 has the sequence CASSYVTGIGNNEQFF. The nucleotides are TGTGCCAGCAGCTACGTGACAGGGATAGGGAACAATGAGCAGTTCTTC.